Shown below are 4 T cell receptor beta chains from a single sample sequenced in a study of T cell repertoires in cytomegalovirus infection. Each CDR3 protein is one row after TCRdb ran MiXCR on the reads. Seen here are 500,000 or so distinct CDR3 sequences, approximately 16% observed once, and the top ten hold 20% to 30%. Sequenced input: CD8+ T cells from PBMCs. These receptors were taken from a human donor in good health (CMV status not recorded). Some clones in this sample may be carry-over from other donors' samples.

This clonotype was seen a handful of times. V is TRBV19 and J is TRBJ1-2; D gene ambiguous. The CDR3 loop spans 15 amino acids. Germline CDR1 LNHDA, CDR2 SQIVND (reference sequence). Trimming pared 6 bases from V and 1 base from J, leaving 15 bases between. In nucleotides, the CDR3 is TGTGCCAGTAGCTCGAGCCGGACTGATAACTATGGCTACACCTTC. Amino acid sequence: CASSSSRTDNYGYTF.

This clonotype was counted ten times or more. The rearrangement links TRBV11-1 to TRBJ2-1, with TRBD2 matching 8 bases. The CDR3 consists of 17 residues. The germline V gene has CDR1 SGHAT and CDR2 FQDESV (reference sequence). Unmatched junction bases numbered 9, after V lost 1 base and J lost 4 bases. The CDR3 DNA sequence: TGTGCCAGCAGCTTAGAGGACTATCGGGAGGGTTACAATGAGCAGTTCTTC. It is translated as CASSLEDYREGYNEQFF.

This clonotype appeared many times. This chain uses TRBV7-2 with TRBJ2-7, with D perhaps assigned TRBD1 or TRBD2 (5 bases each). The V end lost 5 bases, the J end lost 4 bases, and 24 bases lay between the germline ends. The germline gives CDR1 SGHTA, CDR2 FQGNSA. The length of the CDR3 is 17 residues. The CDR3 DNA is TGTGCCAGCAGCCTTGGGACCCGCACACCGCCCCCGTACGAGCAGTACTTC. Encoded protein: CASSLGTRTPPPYEQYF. The whole variable domain, remainder taken from reference TRBV7-2 and TRBJ2-7, is GAGVSQSPSNKVTEKGKDVELRCDPISGHTALYWYRQSLGQGLEFLIYFQGNSAPDKSGLPSDRFSAERTGGSVSTLTIQRTQQEDSAVYLCASSLGTRTPPPYEQYFGPGTRLTVT.

There are a few counts of this clonotype. The chain combines TRBV24-1 with TRBJ2-1; D ambiguous. CDR1 and CDR2 (germline): KGHDR, SFDVKD. With 5 bases removed from V and 6 bases from J, the gap between germline ends came to 4 bases. This CDR3 contains 11 residues. The CDR3 sequence: CATSAANEQFF. The CDR3 DNA reads TGTGCCACCAGTGCGGCCAATGAGCAGTTCTTC.